Shown below are 23 T cell receptor beta chains from a single sample sequenced in a study of response to subunit inactivated influenza vaccine. TCRdb recomputed calls from the RT-PCR reads with MiXCR, one row per CDR3 protein. The repertoire holds 200,000 to 300,000 distinct CDR3 sequences, with roughly an eighth as singletons. The material sequenced was non-naive T cells sorted from PBMCs, taken roughly 2 weeks before vaccination. The receptors here all came from a man over 45 who received an inactivated influenza vaccine.

This chain joins TRBV19 and TRBJ1-6; tentatively, D is TRBD1 (5 bases). The germline V gene has CDR1 LNHDA and CDR2 SQIVND (reference sequence). The CDR3 is 19 amino acids. V was pared by 0 bases and J by 7 bases, with 22 bases between. The CDR3 reads CASSIDGMGLGGQNSPLHF. The CDR3 DNA sequence: TGTGCCAGTAGTATAGATGGGATGGGTCTCGGAGGACAAAATTCACCCCTCCACTTT.

This clonotype was counted at least ten times. This sequence joins TRBV28 and TRBJ2-3; 8 bases match TRBD1. Germline V gene data show CDR1 as MDHEN and CDR2 as SYDVKM. V gave up 5 bases and J gave up 3 bases; unmatched junction bases: 4. The CDR3 contains 14 residues. The CDR3 region is CASSPDRVTDTQYF. The CDR3 coding sequence is TGTGCCAGCAGTCCGGACAGGGTAACAGATACGCAGTATTTT.

This clonotype came up many times. V usage is TRBV29-1 and J usage is TRBJ2-1; possible D gene TRBD2, 6 bases. Trimming shortened V by 4 bases and J by 9 bases, and 16 bases separated the two germline ends. Per germline, CDR1 SQVTM and CDR2 ANQGSEA. The CDR3 extends over 13 amino acids. In DNA form, the CDR3 reads TGCAGCGTTGGGTTGACTAGTACGGTTGAGCAGTTCTTC. Protein sequence: CSVGLTSTVEQFF.

This clonotype showed up just a few times. The chain combines TRBV18 with TRBJ1-4; 7 bases match TRBD1. The ends lost 2 bases at V and 7 bases at J; junction bases unmatched: 7. This CDR3 has 15 amino acids. Germline V gives CDR1 KGHSH, CDR2 LQKENI. For the CDR3, the DNA is TGTGCCAGCTCACCAACCAGGGGGGTTGGTGAAAAACTGTTTTTT. It is translated as CASSPTRGVGEKLFF.

This clonotype has a handful of counts. This chain joins TRBV6-1 and TRBJ1-6, with D unresolved. The CDR3 length is 13 residues. CDR1 MNHNS and CDR2 SASEGT come from the germline V gene. With 9 bases removed from V and 6 bases from J, the gap between germline ends came to 12 bases. The CDR3 bases are TGTGCCAGTAAGACTAGTGTTAATTCACCCCTCCACTTT. Translating it yields CASKTSVNSPLHF.

The chain links TRBV27 to TRBJ1-2; D may be TRBD1 (5 bases). V lost 6 bases and J 0 bases, leaving 8 bases between the germline ends. This CDR3 contains 13 residues. CDR1 and CDR2 (germline): MNHEY, SMNVEV (reference sequence). This CDR3 reads CASRYRSNYGYTF. The CDR3 DNA sequence: TGTGCCAGCAGATACAGGTCTAACTATGGCTACACCTTC.

Only a few counts were recorded for this clonotype. This CDR3 is CASSLAYSGGGKDTQYF. The CDR3 DNA reads as TGTGCCAGCAGCTTAGCGTATAGCGGGGGGGGCAAGGATACGCAGTATTTT. The gene calls are TRBV7-6 and TRBJ2-3, with 11 positions matching TRBD2. The V and J ends lost 0 bases and 6 bases, in that order; junction bases with no gene match: 8. The germline V gene has CDR1 SGHVS and CDR2 FNYEAQ. The CDR3 runs to 17 residues. The whole variable domain, remainder taken from reference TRBV7-6 and TRBJ2-3, is GAGVSQSPRYKVTKRGQDVALRCDPISGHVSLYWYRQALGQGPEFLTYFNYEAQQDKSGLPNDRFSAERPEGSISTLTIQRTEQRDSAMYRCASSLAYSGGGKDTQYFGPGTRLTVL.

The V call is TRBV12-3 or TRBV12-4, the J call TRBJ2-6; TRBD1 is a possible D gene (5 bases). V was cut by 3 bases and J by 1 base, with 10 bases left in between. The CDR3 covers 16 residues. The CDR3 coding sequence is TGTGCCAGCAGTTTGGGGCGGCGATCTGGGGCCAACGTCCTGACTTTC. Translating gives CASSLGRRSGANVLTF.

The table lists this clonotype with a few counts. V and J are TRBV27 and TRBJ2-1, with D unclear. In germline, CDR1 is MNHEY, CDR2 SMNVEV (reference sequence). This CDR3 region has 17 residues. V was shortened by 6 bases and J by 1 base, with 19 bases between the two germline ends. The CDR3 reads CASSSLLWGKSYNEQFF. DNA for the CDR3: TGTGCCAGCAGCTCTCTGCTCTGGGGAAAATCCTACAATGAGCAGTTCTTC.

This clonotype has ten or more counts. V usage is TRBV18 and J usage is TRBJ2-3, with 10 nucleotides matching TRBD1. The V gene's germline CDR1 is KGHSH and CDR2 LQKENI. With 6 bases clipped from V and 5 bases from J, the junction kept 5 bases outside the gene matches. CDR3 size: 14 residues. As DNA, the CDR3 is TGTGCCAGCTCCCAGACAGGGGGCAAAGATACGCAGTATTTT. Protein sequence: CASSQTGGKDTQYF. Combining the CDR3 with reference TRBV18 and TRBJ2-3 gives the whole variable domain NAGVMQNPRHLVRRRGQEARLRCSPMKGHSHVYWYRQLPEEGLKFMVYLQKENIIDESGMPKERFSAEFPKEGPSILRIQQVVRGDSAAYFCASSQTGGKDTQYFGPGTRLTVL.

The CDR3: CASSPRLTKNIQYF. The CDR3 DNA follows: TGTGCCAGCAGTCCTAGACTAACCAAAAACATTCAGTACTTC. The chain couples TRBV5-8 to TRBJ2-4; TRBD2 might be the D (5 bases). This CDR3 spans 14 amino acids. Per the germline V gene, CDR1 is SGHTS and CDR2 is YDEGEE. The V gene lost 5 bases and the J gene lost 2 bases, with 11 bases spanning the gap.

J is TRBJ2-1 and V is TRBV7-6, with TRBD1 identical over 7 bases. The CDR3 length is 15 residues. The V gene's germline CDR1 is SGHVS and CDR2 FNYEAQ. V lost 2 bases to trimming and J lost 8 bases; unmatched junction nucleotides: 9. The CDR3 coding sequence is TGTGCCAGCAGCTTATTCGCACAGGGGTTAGATGAGCAGTTCTTC. Its protein product is CASSLFAQGLDEQFF.

Ten or more counts support this clonotype. The chain recombines TRBV20-1 with TRBJ2-1, with D possibly TRBD2 on 5 matching bases. The CDR3 sequence is 14 residues long. Germline assignment: CDR1 DFQATT and CDR2 SNEGSKA (reference sequence). The germline V and J ends were trimmed by 6 bases and 0 bases, with 12 bases remaining between them. The chain's CDR3 is CSARTTSSYNEQFF. CDR3 nucleotide sequence: TGCAGTGCAAGAACTACTAGCTCCTACAATGAGCAGTTCTTC.

In its sample, this clonotype was seen many times. The chain is built from TRBV12-3 or TRBV12-4 and TRBJ2-1, with 7 nucleotides matching TRBD1. The CDR3 has 14 amino acids. The V and J ends lost 7 bases and 8 bases, in that order; junction bases with no gene match: 11. The CDR3 is CASNVQGLEDEQFF. CDR3 DNA: TGTGCCAGCAATGTACAGGGGTTAGAGGATGAGCAGTTCTTC.

This clonotype has a handful of counts. V gene TRBV6-2 or TRBV6-3 combines with J gene TRBJ2-2, with D possibly being TRBD1 (6 bases). The CDR3 runs 13 residues. V was clipped by 6 bases and J by 9 bases, with 14 bases between them. The V gene's germline CDR1 is MNHEY and CDR2 SVGEGT. CDR3 residues: CASREQGWRELFF. DNA of the CDR3: TGTGCCAGCAGAGAACAGGGCTGGCGGGAGCTGTTTTTT.

There are many counts of this clonotype. The chain joins TRBV6-2 or TRBV6-3 to TRBJ1-6, with TRBD1 matching 9 bases. The CDR3 runs to 19 residues. Germline V lookup: CDR1 MNHEY, CDR2 SVGEGT. V was pared by 5 bases and J by 7 bases, with 18 bases of the junction left unmatched. CDR3 amino acids: CASSARDRVTYSENSPLHF. CDR3 bases: TGTGCCAGCAGTGCCCGGGACAGGGTCACCTATTCGGAAAATTCACCCCTCCACTTT.

This clonotype has a handful of counts. The rearrangement uses TRBV6-2 or TRBV6-3 and TRBJ2-7; D is uncertain. This CDR3 has 12 residues. Germline V lookup: CDR1 MNHEY, CDR2 SVGEGT. V was clipped by 3 bases and J by 3 bases, with 6 bases between them. The CDR3 coding sequence is TGTGCCAGCAGTTATCTCCGCTACGAGCAGTACTTC. Translating it yields CASSYLRYEQYF.

This clonotype has a handful of counts. Here the CDR3 DNA reads TGCAGTGCCCCGGACCGGAAACAGGGTCGGGCTGAAAAACTGTTTTTT. As protein: CSAPDRKQGRAEKLFF. This chain links TRBV20-1 with TRBJ1-4; D may be TRBD1 (6 bases). CDR1 and CDR2 from the germline V gene are DFQATT and SNEGSKA (reference sequence). Trimming removed 6 bases from V and 7 bases from J, with 24 bases in between. The CDR3 extends over 16 amino acids.

The chain couples TRBV5-1 to TRBJ2-1; 9 nucleotides align to TRBD2. The CDR3 spans 15 residues. Per germline, CDR1 SGHRS and CDR2 YFSETQ. V lost 6 bases and J lost 5; bases outside the gene matches: 9. The CDR3 loop is CASNTGPSGNNEQFF. The DNA for the CDR3 is TGCGCCAGCAACACGGGGCCTAGCGGGAACAATGAGCAGTTCTTC.

The chain recombines TRBV27 with TRBJ1-2; unclear D gene. From germline, CDR1 is MNHEY and CDR2 SMNVEV (reference sequence). The CDR3 consists of 14 residues. Trimming left V 5 bases short and J 3 bases short, with 13 bases between. The CDR3 loop reads CASSQRNGHYGYTF. CDR3 nucleotide sequence: TGTGCCAGCAGTCAGAGGAACGGCCACTATGGCTACACCTTC.

This clonotype occurred a few times. The chain carries TRBV5-1 and TRBJ2-3; D not resolved. The CDR3 covers 16 residues. CDR1 and CDR2 (germline): SGHRS, YFSETQ. The ends were cut back, 1 base at V and 2 bases at J, with 14 bases in the middle. The CDR3 sequence is CASSLSGSWNTDTQYF. The CDR3 nucleotides are TGCGCCAGCAGCTTGTCCGGGTCATGGAACACAGATACGCAGTATTTT. The full variable domain, in which reference TRBV5-1 and TRBJ2-3 provide the parts outside the CDR3, is KAGVTQTPRYLIKTRGQQVTLSCSPISGHRSVSWYQQTPGQGLQFLFEYFSETQRNKGNFPGRFSGRQFSNSRSEMNVSTLELGDSALYLCASSLSGSWNTDTQYFGPGTRLTVL.

This clonotype came up a few times. This sequence joins TRBV3-1 and TRBJ2-3; 8 bases align to TRBD1. The V gene's germline CDR1 is LGHDT and CDR2 YNNKEL (reference sequence). V gave up 1 base and J gave up 1 base; unmatched junction bases: 4. CDR3 size: 16 residues. CDR3 coding DNA: TGTGCCAGCAGCCAAGGACGACAGGGGCGCACAGATACGCAGTATTTT. Translated, it gives CASSQGRQGRTDTQYF.

This clonotype was detected many times. The chain links TRBV6-5 to TRBJ1-1, with TRBD1 matching over 7 bases. CDR3 length: 12 residues. Germline CDR1 MNHEY, CDR2 SVGAGI. With V trimmed by 4 bases and J by 9 bases, 5 bases remained unmatched. The CDR3 here is CASSWSGGQAFF. CDR3 nucleotides: TGTGCCAGCAGTTGGTCAGGGGGGCAAGCTTTCTTT.